This TCR beta chain was found in a study of T-cell memory formation after mild COVID-19. Study-level results: The CD4+ clones that contracted clustered mainly within CM and EM, and the CD8+ clones concentrated in EMRA.

TCRdb used MiXCR to reprocess the 5' RACE reads, holding one entry per CDR3 protein. The sample has over 500,000 distinct CDR3 sequences, 17% seen once. A remark on this clonotype: The antigen remains unidentified.

This sequence was found in an adult woman who had mild COVID-19 (a few samples of this study predate the infection). Cell type and time point are not known. The sequencing input was PBMCs or a T cell subset sorted from them (not recorded which).

DNA of the CDR3: TGTGCCACCAGCAGAGAGCCGGGACTAGCGGGACTCTACGAGCAGTACTTC. Translated, it gives CATSREPGLAGLYEQYF. The rearrangement uses TRBV15 and TRBJ2-7; the match to TRBD2 covers 13 bases. Germline loops: CDR1 LNHNV, CDR2 YYDKDF (reference sequence). The CDR3 sequence is 17 residues long. V lost 0 bases, J lost 3 bases, and 5 bases stayed unmatched. Full variable domain (remainder filled in from reference TRBV15 and TRBJ2-7): DAMVIQNPRYQVTQFGKPVTLSCSQTLNHNVMYWYQQKSSQAPKLLFHYYDKDFNNEADTPDNFQSRRPNTSFCFLDIRSPGLGDTAMYLCATSREPGLAGLYEQYFGPGTRLTVT.